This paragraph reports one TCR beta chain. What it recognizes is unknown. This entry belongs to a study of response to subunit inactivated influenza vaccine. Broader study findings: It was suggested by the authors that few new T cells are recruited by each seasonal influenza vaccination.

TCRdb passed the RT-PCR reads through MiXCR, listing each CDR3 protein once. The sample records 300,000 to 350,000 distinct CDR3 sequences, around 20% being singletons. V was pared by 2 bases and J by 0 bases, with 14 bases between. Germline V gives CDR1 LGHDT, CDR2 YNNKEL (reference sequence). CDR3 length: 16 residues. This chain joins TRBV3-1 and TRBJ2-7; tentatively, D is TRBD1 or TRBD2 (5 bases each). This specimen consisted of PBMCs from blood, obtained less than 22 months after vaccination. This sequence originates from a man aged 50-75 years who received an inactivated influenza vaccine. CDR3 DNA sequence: TGTGCCAGCAGCCAAAAAACAGGACTCAGCTCCTACGAGCAGTACTTC. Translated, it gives CASSQKTGLSSYEQYF.